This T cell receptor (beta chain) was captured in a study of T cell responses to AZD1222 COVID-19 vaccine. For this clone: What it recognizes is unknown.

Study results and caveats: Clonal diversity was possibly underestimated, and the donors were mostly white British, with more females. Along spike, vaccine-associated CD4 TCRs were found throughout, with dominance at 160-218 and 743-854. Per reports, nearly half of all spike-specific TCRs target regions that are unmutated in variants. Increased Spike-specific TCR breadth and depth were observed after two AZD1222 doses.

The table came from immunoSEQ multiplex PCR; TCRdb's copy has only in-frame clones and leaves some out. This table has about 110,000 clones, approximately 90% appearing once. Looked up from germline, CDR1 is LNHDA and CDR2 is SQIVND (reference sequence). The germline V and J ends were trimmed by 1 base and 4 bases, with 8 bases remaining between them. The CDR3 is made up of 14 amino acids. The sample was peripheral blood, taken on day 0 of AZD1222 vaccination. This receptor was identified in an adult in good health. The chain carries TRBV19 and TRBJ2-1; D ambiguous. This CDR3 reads CASSIGSVYNEQFF. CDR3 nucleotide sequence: TGTGCCAGTAGTATAGGGTCAGTATACAATGAGCAGTTCTTC.